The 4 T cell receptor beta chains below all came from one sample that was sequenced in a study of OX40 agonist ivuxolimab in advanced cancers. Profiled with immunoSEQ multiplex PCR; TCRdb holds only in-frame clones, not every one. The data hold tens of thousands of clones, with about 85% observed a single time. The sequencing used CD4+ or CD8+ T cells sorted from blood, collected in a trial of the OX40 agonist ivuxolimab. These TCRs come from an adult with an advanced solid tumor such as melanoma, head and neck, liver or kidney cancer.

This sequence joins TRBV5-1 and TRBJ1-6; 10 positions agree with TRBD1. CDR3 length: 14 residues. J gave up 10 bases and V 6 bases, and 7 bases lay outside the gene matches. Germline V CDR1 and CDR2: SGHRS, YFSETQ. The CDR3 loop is CASNLGQGGSPLHF. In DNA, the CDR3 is TGCGCCAGCAACCTCGGACAGGGGGGCTCACCCCTCCACTTT.

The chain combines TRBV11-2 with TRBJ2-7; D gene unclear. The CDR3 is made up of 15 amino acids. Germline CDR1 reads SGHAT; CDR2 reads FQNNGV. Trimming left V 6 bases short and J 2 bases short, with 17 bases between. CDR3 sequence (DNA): TGTGCCAGCAGACGTCTTACACGACAAACCTACGAGCAGTACTTC. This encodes CASRRLTRQTYEQYF.

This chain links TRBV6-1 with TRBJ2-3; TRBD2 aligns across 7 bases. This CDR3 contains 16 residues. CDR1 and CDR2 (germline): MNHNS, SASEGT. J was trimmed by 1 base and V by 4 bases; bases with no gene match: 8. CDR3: CASSGGTSDGTDTQYF. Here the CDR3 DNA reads TGTGCCAGCAGTGGGGGCACTAGCGATGGCACAGATACGCAGTATTTT.

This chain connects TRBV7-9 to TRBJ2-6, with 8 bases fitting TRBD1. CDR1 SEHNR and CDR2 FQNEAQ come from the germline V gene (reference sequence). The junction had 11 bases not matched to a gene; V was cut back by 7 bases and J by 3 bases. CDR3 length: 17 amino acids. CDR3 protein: CASTPGQGALGANVLTF. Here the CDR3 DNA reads TGTGCCAGCACCCCGGGGCAGGGGGCGCTTGGGGCCAACGTCCTGACTTTC.